One sample yielded the 20 T cell receptor beta chains listed below, sequenced in a study of blood T cells in healthy people across ages (dated by TCRdb to the mid-2010s). The library relied on 5' RACE. For sequencing, an Illumina HiSeq 2500 was employed. A second PCR of roughly 7 to 11 cycles was run with a J-beta primer mix and a sample-barcoded 5' primer. The public reads were reprocessed in TCRdb via fastp at Q25 and MiXCR, keeping in-frame beta chains. Each entry is one CDR3 protein sequence, shown with its most common DNA and genes. Recorded for this sample are under 800,000 distinct CDR3 sequences; roughly 21% of them occurred a single time. Of the sample, approximately 3.7% is held by the ten largest clones. The sample comprised blood. The receptor set was obtained from a man in his 70s in good health.

This chain uses TRBV18 with TRBJ2-7; TRBD2 matches 7 bases. The V and J ends lost 8 bases and 6 bases, in that order; junction bases with no gene match: 13. The CDR3 loop spans 14 amino acids. Germline-derived CDR1 and CDR2 are KGHSH and LQKENI. In DNA, the CDR3 is TGTGCCAGCCACCTGACAAGGGAGGGAGCCGAGCAGTACTTC. Its translation is CASHLTREGAEQYF.

This clonotype appeared a few times. CDR3 protein: CSARNDRNLLSYEQYF. CDR3 nucleotide sequence: TGCAGTGCCCGTAATGACAGGAACCTCCTCTCCTACGAGCAGTACTTC. The V gene is TRBV20-1, the J gene TRBJ2-5, with D perhaps matching TRBD1 (6 bases). The end of the DNA fits TRBJ2-7 better, so the J call may be wrong. The CDR3 is 16 residues long. Germline values: CDR1 DFQATT, CDR2 SNEGSKA (reference sequence).

V is TRBV2 and J is TRBJ2-1; 7 nucleotides line up with TRBD2. This CDR3 comprises 15 residues. With 7 bases clipped from V and 0 bases from J, the junction kept 6 bases outside the gene matches. Germline V gives CDR1 SNHLY, CDR2 FYNNEI. The CDR3 here is CASNSGGSSYNEQFF. Written as DNA, the CDR3 is TGTGCCAGCAACTCGGGCGGGAGCTCCTACAATGAGCAGTTCTTC.

This clonotype was detected only a few times. J is TRBJ2-2 and V is TRBV28, with 7 bases lining up with TRBD2. The J segment lost 5 bases and the V segment lost 11 bases, leaving 14 bases of the junction unmatched. This CDR3 spans 15 amino acids. Germline V lookup: CDR1 MDHEN, CDR2 SYDVKM. CDR3 DNA: TGTGCCGTTACCAGCGGAGGGAGGGGAACCGGGGAGCTGTTTTTT. Its protein is CAVTSGGRGTGELFF.

The CDR3 DNA sequence: TGTGCCAGCAGCTCTTATGGGGGGCTTTCCTCTGGGGCCAACGTCCTGACTTTC. It translates to CASSSYGGLSSGANVLTF. This chain links TRBV5-6 with TRBJ2-6; D possibly uses TRBD1 or TRBD2 (6 bases each). Trimming removed 3 bases from V and 0 bases from J, with 16 bases in between. Germline loops: CDR1 SGHDT, CDR2 YYEEEE. The CDR3 is 18 amino acids.

This clonotype was picked up many times. The rearrangement links TRBV10-3 to TRBJ2-5, with 10 positions matching TRBD2. Germline V gene sequence: CDR1 ENHRY, CDR2 SYGVKD. There are 15 residues in the CDR3. The J segment lost 3 bases and the V segment lost 2 bases, leaving 3 bases of the junction unmatched. CDR3 residues: CAISETSGMKETQYF. CDR3 in DNA: TGTGCCATCAGTGAGACTAGCGGGATGAAAGAGACCCAGTACTTC.

The rearrangement joins TRBV7-9 to TRBJ2-2, with D maybe TRBD2 (5 bases). The CDR3 is 16 amino acids. V lost 5 bases and J 0 bases, leaving 13 bases between the germline ends. Per germline, CDR1 SEHNR and CDR2 FQNEAQ (reference sequence). The CDR3 DNA is TGTGCCAGCAGCCGCCTGACTACCCCGAACACCGGGGAGCTGTTTTTT. It codes for CASSRLTTPNTGELFF.

V is TRBV7-2 and J is TRBJ1-2; 7 bases are a match to TRBD1. The CDR3 has 14 amino acids. Trimming at V came to 8 bases and at J to 3 bases, leaving 9 bases not matched to a gene. CDR1 and CDR2 from the germline V gene are SGHTA and FQGNSA. CDR3 sequence (DNA): TGTGCCAGCGCAAGAGGGGGCGTAGACTATGGCTACACCTTC. Its protein is CASARGGVDYGYTF.

This clonotype was seen just once. V is TRBV6-6 and J is TRBJ2-5; D unclear. Germline CDR1 reads MNHNY; CDR2 reads SVGAGI (reference sequence). V lost 2 bases, J lost 7 bases, and 11 bases lay in between. The CDR3 covers 13 residues. Written as DNA, the CDR3 is TGTGCCAGCAGTTACATGGCCTTGGGGACCCAGTACTTC. This gives the protein CASSYMALGTQYF.

The chain carries TRBV6-1 and TRBJ2-2; TRBD2 matches 13 bases. V lost 7 bases, J lost 0 bases, and 8 bases stayed unmatched. This CDR3 comprises 18 residues. CDR1 MNHNS and CDR2 SASEGT come from the germline V gene. The CDR3 sequence: CASKTGLAGFPNTGELFF. CDR3 nucleotides: TGTGCCAGCAAGACGGGACTAGCGGGATTCCCGAACACCGGGGAGCTGTTTTTT.

The chain links TRBV10-3 to TRBJ2-5; a possible D gene is TRBD2 (6 bases). The J call may be faulty, since TRBJ2-7 better matches the DNA end. The germline gives CDR1 ENHRY, CDR2 SYGVKD. This CDR3 is 14 amino acids long. The CDR3 loop is CAISSVAPSYEQYF. In nucleotides, the CDR3 is TGTGCCATCTCTAGCGTAGCGCCTTCCTACGAGCAGTACTTC.

The chain employs TRBV28 and TRBJ1-5; a possible D gene is TRBD1 (5 bases). This CDR3 is built from 17 residues. The V end was cut by 6 bases, the J end by 1 base, with 19 bases between. Germline CDR1 reads MDHEN; CDR2 reads SYDVKM. This CDR3 reads CASSPSAGALSNQPQHF. Here the CDR3 DNA reads TGTGCCAGCAGCCCGAGTGCCGGGGCACTGAGCAATCAGCCCCAGCATTTT.

The CDR3 bases are TGCAGCGTTGAAGAAACTAGCGGGTACGAGCAGTACTTC. It yields the protein CSVEETSGYEQYF. The chain combines TRBV29-1 with TRBJ2-7, with TRBD2 identical over 9 bases. V gave up 0 bases and J gave up 4 bases; unmatched junction bases: 1. Germline V gene data show CDR1 as SQVTM and CDR2 as ANQGSEA. This CDR3 has 13 residues.

This clonotype was detected many times. The chain has TRBV7-2 and TRBJ2-2; the D is unclear. The V end was cut by 2 bases, the J end by 5 bases, with 6 bases between. The CDR3 contains 13 residues. Germline V gene data show CDR1 as SGHTA and CDR2 as FQGNSA. The DNA of the CDR3 is TGTGCCAGCAGCTTAAGCATGACCGGGGAGCTGTTTTTT. This gives the protein CASSLSMTGELFF.

The sample holds a few counts of this clonotype. The rearrangement links TRBV20-1 to TRBJ2-1; 10 bases fit TRBD2. The CDR3 sequence is 15 residues long. The V and J ends lost 3 bases and 5 bases, in that order; junction bases with no gene match: 7. The V gene's germline CDR1 is DFQATT and CDR2 SNEGSKA (reference sequence). The CDR3 is CSARSSGRANNEQFF. DNA of the CDR3: TGCAGTGCTAGGTCCAGCGGGAGGGCCAACAATGAGCAGTTCTTC.

The count of this clonotype is one. This chain joins TRBV20-1 and TRBJ1-3; 7 positions agree with TRBD1. CDR1 DFQATT and CDR2 SNEGSKA come from the germline V gene (reference sequence). The CDR3 has 13 residues. The CDR3 sequence is CSATGAWGNTIYF. For the CDR3, the DNA is TGCAGCGCAACAGGGGCTTGGGGAAACACCATATATTTT.

This rearrangement joins TRBV3-1 to TRBJ2-6, with a tentative D call TRBD1 (6 bases). Germline assignment: CDR1 LGHDT and CDR2 YNNKEL (reference sequence). The CDR3 length is 14 residues. V lost 2 bases to trimming and J lost 8 bases, with 10 bases between them. The CDR3 here is CASSQLQGTNVLTF. The CDR3 DNA reads as TGTGCCAGCAGCCAATTACAGGGTACCAACGTCCTGACTTTC.

This clonotype was seen repeatedly, ten times or more. CDR3 coding DNA: TGTGCCAGCAGTTTTAGGGCGGCACAAGAGACCCAGTACTTC. It is translated as CASSFRAAQETQYF. This chain uses TRBV28 with TRBJ2-5, with D unresolved. V gave up 3 bases and J gave up 2 bases, with 10 bases separating them. CDR1 and CDR2 from the germline V gene are MDHEN and SYDVKM. The CDR3 is 14 amino acids. Full variable domain (remainder filled in from reference TRBV28 and TRBJ2-5): DVKVTQSSRYLVKRTGEKVFLECVQDMDHENMFWYRQDPGLGLRLIYFSYDVKMKEKGDIPEGYSVSREKKERFSLILESASTNQTSMYLCASSFRAAQETQYFGPGTRLLVL.

This clonotype was found a few times. The CDR3 DNA sequence: TGTGCCAGCAGTGAATACCCTGCAACTAATGAAAAACTGTTTTTT. Its protein is CASSEYPATNEKLFF. The chain combines TRBV25-1 with TRBJ1-4; no firm D call. Trimming took 0 bases from V and 0 from J, leaving 5 bases between them. The CDR3 has 15 residues. From germline, CDR1 is MGHDK and CDR2 SYGVNS.

V usage is TRBV20-1 and J usage is TRBJ2-3, with 8 bases matching TRBD2. Germline V gives CDR1 DFQATT, CDR2 SNEGSKA (reference sequence). The V and J ends lost 0 bases and 2 bases, in that order; junction bases with no gene match: 7. CDR3 length: 16 amino acids. The CDR3 coding sequence is TGCAGTGCTAGAGATGAACGACTAGCGACCACAGATACGCAGTATTTT. Translation gives CSARDERLATTDTQYF.